This entry is about one TCR beta chain. Its antigen remains unidentified. Preparing the TCRbeta library involved the use of unique molecular identifiers. TCRdb itself ran the PCR reads through MiXCR, one entry per CDR3 protein. The sample consists of about 460,000 distinct CDR3 sequences, over 10% of them appearing once. After removal of 4 bases from V and 4 bases from J, the junction contained 4 bases not matched to a gene. The CDR3 is 13 residues long. Germline V gene lookup returns CDR1 LNHDA and CDR2 SQIVND (reference sequence). The entry originates in a study of T-cell reconstitution after alpha-beta-depleted transplantation in children. Study-level results: Reportedly, roughly two months post-transplant, alpha-beta T cells arose from several hundred expanded graft clones. T-cell numbers and diversity one year post-transplant derived largely from freshly generated T cells.

V and J are TRBV19 and TRBJ2-7; 7 bases fit TRBD1. The material was PBMCs, mostly from graft donor cells, obtained 180 days after TCRalphabeta/CD19-depleted stem cell transplant. The TCR comes from a female patient aged 2-15 years who had a stem cell transplant for aplastic anemia, so the T cells may come from the graft donor. The CDR3 here is CASSKGQSYEQYV. For the CDR3, the DNA is TGTGCCAGTAGTAAGGGACAGTCTTACGAGCAGTACGTC.